The subject of this entry is one T cell receptor beta chain. Its antigen is currently unknown. These data belong to a study of blood T cells in healthy people across ages. Study-wide results and limits: Older individuals had lower TCR beta diversity per million T cells (the decline was roughly linear).

The germline V gene has CDR1 SGHAT and CDR2 FQNNGV. The CDR3 extends over 18 amino acids. Trimming shortened V by 4 bases and J by 3 bases, and 22 bases separated the two germline ends. The use of a sample-barcoded 5' primer and a J-beta primer mix characterized a second PCR of about 7 to 12 cycles. At least 2.5 million CDR3-containing paired-end reads were obtained per sample. TCRdb itself ran the 5' RACE reads through MiXCR, one entry per CDR3 protein. The table lists about 1,600,000 distinct CDR3 sequences, about 43% of them singletons. The extraction recovered at least 6 micrograms of total RNA per sample.

Input material: blood. The sequence came from a woman between 18 and 30 years old in good health. V and J are TRBV11-2 and TRBJ2-1; the D call may be TRBD1 or TRBD2 (5 bases each). The CDR3 nucleotides read TGTGCCAGCAGCTCGTTATTAGGATGGGACGATAACTACAATGAGCAGTTCTTC. The encoded protein is CASSSLLGWDDNYNEQFF.